The 21 T cell receptor beta chains below come from one sample, sequenced in a study of shared clonotypes between healthy human individuals. CD45RO negativity and positive selection for CCR7 defined naive CD8 cells, a population that excluded terminally differentiated effector memory CD45RA+ cells. The repertoire was sequenced with immunoSEQ multiplex PCR; TCRdb's copy has only in-frame clones and lacks some. The table records about 2.2 million clones, 90% to 95% of them present only once. The source material was naive CD8+ T cells from PBMCs. The receptors here all came from a man younger than 30 in good health. Some clones in this sample may be carry-over from other donors' samples.

As regards this clone: The same CDR3 is also encoded by other DNA sequences in this sample. The V gene is TRBV29-1, the J gene TRBJ2-7, with 8 bases aligning to TRBD2. CDR3 length: 13 amino acids. Per the germline V gene, CDR1 is SQVTM and CDR2 is ANQGSEA. V shed 4 bases and J 3 bases; nucleotides not matched to a gene: 5. The CDR3 DNA follows: TGCAGCGTTGTAGGCGGGAGGCGCTACGAGCAGTACTTC. This sequence encodes CSVVGGRRYEQYF.

This rearrangement joins TRBV15 to TRBJ2-7; TRBD1 aligns across 8 bases. Germline V gene data show CDR1 as LNHNV and CDR2 as YYDKDF (reference sequence). Losses at the gene ends were 0 bases for V and 10 bases for J; bases not matched to a gene: 5. The CDR3 consists of 13 residues. For the CDR3, the DNA is TGTGCCACCAGCAGAGAACTTGGACAGGGACAGTACTTC. Residues: CATSRELGQGQYF.

The chain uses TRBV5-5 and TRBJ2-7; D gene unclear. The V gene's germline CDR1 is SGHKS and CDR2 YYEKEE (reference sequence). Trimming took off 1 base at V and 4 bases at J, with 15 bases between the two ends. The CDR3 runs to 15 residues. CDR3 bases: TGTGCCAGCAGCTTGCTCCGACGAGACGGTTACGAGCAGTACTTC. It yields the protein CASSLLRRDGYEQYF.

V is TRBV7-6 and J is TRBJ2-1, with 13 bases lining up with TRBD2. Trimming at V came to 1 base and at J to 9 bases, leaving 6 bases not matched to a gene. Looked up from germline, CDR1 is SGHVS and CDR2 is FNYEAQ. There are 16 residues in the CDR3. CDR3 residues: CASSLGLAGGEGEQFF. CDR3 sequence (DNA): TGTGCCAGCAGCTTAGGACTAGCGGGAGGAGAGGGTGAGCAGTTCTTC.

In the case of this clone: The sample contains more than one DNA sequence encoding this CDR3. V and J are TRBV9 and TRBJ2-3; D unresolved. Trimming took 3 bases from V and 2 from J, leaving 4 bases between them. This CDR3 is 12 amino acids long. In germline, CDR1 is SGDLS, CDR2 YYNGEE. The CDR3 bases are TGTGCCAGCAGCGCGAACACAGATACGCAGTATTTT. It codes for CASSANTDTQYF.

This chain joins TRBV7-2 and TRBJ2-2, with TRBD2 identical over 9 bases. The germline V gene has CDR1 SGHTA and CDR2 FQGNSA. V gave up 2 bases and J gave up 4 bases; unmatched junction bases: 5. The CDR3 runs to 16 residues. The CDR3 DNA sequence: TGTGCCAGCAGCTTATTTAGCGGGAGAGGCACCGGGGAGCTGTTTTTT. Amino acid sequence: CASSLFSGRGTGELFF.

The rearrangement uses TRBV11-2 and TRBJ2-3; 9 bases agree with TRBD2. The CDR3 is 17 residues long. In germline, CDR1 is SGHAT, CDR2 FQNNGV. Unmatched junction bases numbered 6, after V lost 0 bases and J lost 2 bases. The CDR3 DNA reads as TGTGCCAGCAGCTTAGATTTCGGCGGGAGGGCCACAGATACGCAGTATTTT. Amino acid sequence: CASSLDFGGRATDTQYF.

This chain links TRBV11-2 with TRBJ2-7, with D unclear. V was clipped by 5 bases and J by 3 bases, with 17 bases between them. Looked up from germline, CDR1 is SGHAT and CDR2 is FQNNGV. The length of the CDR3 is 15 residues. CDR3 bases: TGTGCCAGCAGCGCGAGCTCCGGGCCGCACTACGAGCAGTACTTC. It yields the protein CASSASSGPHYEQYF.

This clone was seen just once. Other DNA sequences in the sample encode the same CDR3. CDR3 sequence: CASSLGTTYEQYF. The CDR3 nucleotides are TGTGCCAGCAGTCTCGGGACCACCTACGAGCAGTACTTC. The V gene is TRBV27, the J gene TRBJ2-7, with D tentatively TRBD1 or TRBD2 (5 bases each). V dropped 5 bases and J dropped 2 bases, with 10 bases sitting between them. Per the germline V gene, CDR1 is MNHEY and CDR2 is SMNVEV (reference sequence). The CDR3 spans 13 residues.

The rearrangement links TRBV7-9 to TRBJ1-1, with D perhaps TRBD1 (6 bases). The CDR3 length is 13 residues. CDR1 SEHNR and CDR2 FQNEAQ come from the germline V gene (reference sequence). The ends were cut back, 3 bases at V and 6 bases at J, with 11 bases in the middle. The CDR3 sequence is CASSFTGWAEAFF. The CDR3 DNA reads TGTGCCAGCAGCTTTACAGGGTGGGCTGAAGCTTTCTTT.

This chain links TRBV7-4 with TRBJ2-3, with TRBD2 as a possible D gene (5 bases). CDR1 and CDR2 (germline): SGHVT, SQSDAQ. The germline V and J ends were trimmed by 2 bases and 0 bases, with 12 bases remaining between them. This CDR3 comprises 16 residues. CDR3 sequence reads: CASSLSWAGSTDTQYF. CDR3 nucleotides: TGTGCCAGCAGCTTAAGTTGGGCGGGCAGCACAGATACGCAGTATTTT.

This sequence joins TRBV7-6 and TRBJ1-2; maybe TRBD1 (5 bases). Trimming took off 1 base at V and 2 bases at J, with 17 bases between the two ends. Germline values: CDR1 SGHVS, CDR2 FNYEAQ. The CDR3 sequence is 17 residues long. The CDR3 DNA reads TGTGCCAGCAGCTTAGACCAGAAGATGGGGGACAACTATGGCTACACCTTC. Translated: CASSLDQKMGDNYGYTF.

The chain employs TRBV7-9 and TRBJ2-7, with D possibly being TRBD1 (6 bases). CDR3 size: 14 residues. Trimming pared 3 bases from V and 2 bases from J, leaving 11 bases between. Per germline, CDR1 SEHNR and CDR2 FQNEAQ (reference sequence). The CDR3: CASSLSGVTYEQYF. The CDR3 DNA reads as TGTGCCAGCAGCTTGTCAGGGGTTACCTACGAGCAGTACTTC.

The V gene is TRBV5-5, the J gene TRBJ2-5; the match to TRBD2 covers 9 bases. The trim removed 0 bases at V and 2 bases at J, leaving 5 bases unmatched. CDR1 SGHKS and CDR2 YYEKEE come from the germline V gene (reference sequence). The CDR3 covers 16 residues. CDR3 coding DNA: TGTGCCAGCAGCTTGGCCTTCGCGGGAGGGCAAGAGACCCAGTACTTC. The encoded protein is CASSLAFAGGQETQYF.

About this clone itself: Within the sample, other DNA sequences also encode this same CDR3. V usage is TRBV19 and J usage is TRBJ1-1, with D tentatively TRBD1 (5 bases). V lost 3 bases to trimming and J lost 4 bases, with 9 bases between them. Germline V gives CDR1 LNHDA, CDR2 SQIVND (reference sequence). The CDR3 has 13 amino acids. The CDR3 nucleotides read TGTGCCAGTAGTATTTCAAGGGGCACTGAAGCTTTCTTT. Translated: CASSISRGTEAFF.

J is TRBJ2-7 and V is TRBV7-9; the D is unclear. Trimming took 0 bases from V and 5 from J, leaving 8 bases between them. Per the germline V gene, CDR1 is SEHNR and CDR2 is FQNEAQ (reference sequence). This CDR3 region has 13 residues. CDR3 amino acids: CASSLANMDEQYF. The CDR3 bases are TGTGCCAGCAGCTTAGCAAACATGGACGAGCAGTACTTC.

The CDR3: CASSEGLRVTDEQFF. Here the CDR3 DNA reads TGTGCCAGCAGTGAAGGGCTCAGGGTTACCGATGAGCAGTTCTTC. The rearrangement uses TRBV6-1 and TRBJ2-1, with a possible D match to TRBD1 (5 bases). This CDR3 spans 15 amino acids. Germline CDR1 and CDR2: MNHNS and SASEGT. V was pared by 1 base and J by 8 bases, with 15 bases between.

The J gene is TRBJ2-7, the V gene TRBV9, with 8 bases identical to TRBD2. Germline CDR1 reads SGDLS; CDR2 reads YYNGEE. Unmatched junction bases numbered 10, after V lost 2 bases and J lost 0 bases. The CDR3 runs to 17 residues. CDR3 protein: CASSVGHSGTSSYEQYF. In DNA form, the CDR3 reads TGTGCCAGCAGCGTCGGGCATAGCGGGACTAGCTCCTACGAGCAGTACTTC.

The gene calls are TRBV25-1 and TRBJ2-5, with TRBD2 as a possible D gene (6 bases). The CDR3 is 14 residues long. Germline CDR1 is MGHDK and CDR2 is SYGVNS. The ends were cut back, 1 base at V and 3 bases at J, with 9 bases in the middle. CDR3 bases: TGTGCCAGCAGTGAATTTCCGGGAGAAGAGACCCAGTACTTC. Translation: CASSEFPGEETQYF.

Notes on this clone: The germline gene is not matched at one end of the junction; a read error may be the cause. CDR3 sequence reads: CASSFAVPSPLIF. As DNA, the CDR3 is TGTGCCAGCAGTTTCGCAGTGCCTTCTCCGTTGATCTTC. The chain is built from TRBV28 and TRBJ2-1, with unresolved D. The CDR3 is made up of 13 amino acids. From germline, CDR1 is MDHEN and CDR2 SYDVKM.

The genes are TRBV4-1 and TRBJ2-1; 11 nucleotides match TRBD2. J was trimmed by 8 bases and V by 1 base; bases with no gene match: 4. Germline CDR1 and CDR2: MGHRA and YSYEKL. The CDR3 totals 15 residues. In DNA, the CDR3 is TGCGCCAGCAGCCAAGTGACTAGCGGGACCCATGAGCAGTTCTTC. Its translation is CASSQVTSGTHEQFF.